This record concerns one T cell receptor beta chain sequence. Its cognate antigen has yet to be identified. Base-call qualities are not available, and no considerably larger clone is one nucleotide away. The CDR1 and CDR2 encoded by the germline V gene are SGHDT and YYEEEE. Trimming costs V 4 bases and J 2 bases, and their ends lie 18 bases apart. There are 16 amino acids in the CDR3, from cysteine to phenylalanine inclusive. The sequence is cut down to CDR3 DNA, 48 bases in frame from base 1. To be included, a participant needed at least one PBMC sample from before ART initiation plus at least two post-ART samples. All participants with HIV were treated in the United States of America. Cryopreserved samples of about 0.95-10 million PBMC were thawed and washed before DNA extraction. At the time of the earliest PBMC sample for each participant with HIV, ages ranged from roughly 23 to 60 years. Per participant, PBMC samples came from 1-4 timepoints prior to ART initiation and 2-8 timepoints following ART initiation, for a median of 7 samples. Serial HIV viral load, CD4+ T-cell count, ART history and demographic data were obtained for every participant. Genomic DNA was extracted from unsorted PBMC with a Qiagen kit on a QIAcube, with processing performed in batches of 12 samples.

The immunoSEQ hsTCRB v3.0 assay was used at survey level resolution for TRB variable region sequencing. TRB sequencing targeted a depth of roughly 35,000-50,000 T-cell genomes per sample. An Illumina MiSeq with a v3 150-cycle kit was used to sequence the pooled TRB libraries. Under the source paper's analysis protocol: Analysis of repertoires was carried out in R inside a reproducible Nextflow workflow spanning QC, data transformation and analysis. LymphoSeq2, an R package for exploring AIRR-Seq data, was used to implement the custom analyses. A few samples yielding fewer than 5000 total TRB sequences were excluded, leaving more than 150 analyzed HIV repertoires. Among the roughly 200 retained HIV repertoires, approximately 59 were collected before ART initiation and 120 to 130 after ART initiation. Each repertoire was downsampled to 5000 TRB nucleotide sequences, and summary statistics were averaged across 100 downsampling iterations. Only TRB sequences with CDR3 regions of at least seven amino acids were retained for analysis. Diversity was assessed using a clonality score derived from Shannon entropy and using the Gini coefficient. In the repertoire networks, any two of the top 5000 CDR3 amino acid sequences were connected whenever the two sequences differed by an edit distance of one. Antigen specificity groups and MHC restriction were predicted for TRB CDR3 amino acid sequences with GLIPH2. CDR3 amino acid sequences were matched against VDJdb and McPAS-TCR to flag known CMV, EBV, HIV or tissue antigen associations. Pre-ART, post-ART and control groups were compared with Wilcoxon signed-rank tests and Holm-Bonferroni correction. The immuneACCESS repertoire file appears here via TCRdb, limited to in-frame rearrangements. These files lack a portion of the clones; in checked studies, under half of the deficit traces to unresolved V genes, and the cause of the others is not known. The DNA was the basis for D and trimming; V, J and clone size are from that table. This sample lists roughly 20,000 clones; roughly 79% were detected once. The top ten clones comprise 10% to 12% of the sample.

This specimen belongs to a study of long-term antiretroviral therapy in people with HIV (dated by TCRdb to the early 2020s). In terms of the full investigation: The earliest samples were collected approximately a decade before the 2015 WHO recommendation for immediate ART, a period when ART was typically delayed until CD4 counts fell. Of the 30 participants with HIV, approximately twelve were female. A retrospective serial study tested whether changes in peripheral blood TRB repertoire composition and diversity were associated with ART initiation and durable HIV suppression. A total of 150 to 200 cryopreserved PBMC samples came from roughly 30 adults with confirmed HIV infection and were collected serially over a mean of around 6 years (range 1-12). Test extractions of a monoclonal T-cell line alongside approximately 36 polyclonal samples showed no cross-contamination during QIAcube processing. Broader findings and caveats from the paper: Because cell numbers in pre-ART samples were limited, unsorted PBMC were profiled instead of sorted CD4+ and CD8+ T cells. At every time point, the repertoire was dominated by expanded TRB clones first identified before ART initiation, although this dominance fluctuated and, in many PLHIV, declined after ART. The samples span the years 2004 to 2017, and the ART regimens used at that time may not be as effective as current regimens. HIV repertoires had narrower CDR3 length ranges than controls, and the network structure suggested an antigen-experienced repertoire that shifted only slightly toward naive after ART. Owing to limited PBMC availability, only the TCR beta chain was sequenced, without alpha chain pairing. Starting ART was linked to a significant rise in TRB diversity, yet even with long-term ART the diversity remained significantly lower than in transplant donor controls. Inferences about post-ART repertoire changes were limited because no data were available on ART adherence, viral resistance or therapy changes.

Sequenced here: unsorted PBMCs, sampled 2.3 years after starting antiretroviral therapy. The source is a middle-aged woman with HIV. Recombination connected TRBV5-6 to TRBJ1-1; a tentative D call is TRBD1 (5 bases match). The sequence in DNA is TGTGCCAGCAGCCCCCTAGGGGTGGGAGGAAACACTGAAGCTTTCTTT. The resulting protein is CASSPLGVGGNTEAFF.